Following are 7 T cell receptor beta chains from one sample sequenced in a study of tumor and adjacent non-tumor tissue in lung cancer. A modified ARM-PCR protocol with three rounds of nested PCR amplified TCRbeta. MiXCR, run by TCRdb on the multiplex PCR reads, gives a single entry per CDR3 protein. This sample has roughly 120,000 distinct CDR3 sequences, with 50% to 70% found just once. This sample's RNA came from whole unsorted tissue. This non-tumor lung sample came from over 3 cm beyond the tumor edge. Specimen: distant non-tumor lung tissue. All receptors come from a man aged 55 to 69 with non-small cell lung cancer.

This clonotype came up many times. The V and J genes are TRBV6-5 and TRBJ1-4; 8 bases match TRBD1. This CDR3 is 14 amino acids long. CDR1 MNHEY and CDR2 SVGAGI come from the germline V gene. V lost 6 bases and J lost 6; bases outside the gene matches: 6. In DNA, the CDR3 is TGTGCCAGCAGATCAACAGGGGGATATGAAAAACTGTTTTTT. This codes for CASRSTGGYEKLFF.

Many counts were recorded for this clonotype. V usage is TRBV5-1 and J usage is TRBJ1-2, with 8 bases lining up with TRBD1. This CDR3 is built from 13 residues. V shed 1 base, J shed 8 bases, and the junction held 4 bases outside the gene matches. CDR1 SGHRS and CDR2 YFSETQ come from the germline V gene. DNA for the CDR3: TGCGCCAGCAGCTTGTGGGACAGGAGCGGCTACACCTTC. Translating gives CASSLWDRSGYTF. Drawing the rest from reference TRBV5-1 and TRBJ1-2, the complete variable domain is KAGVTQTPRYLIKTRGQQVTLSCSPISGHRSVSWYQQTPGQGLQFLFEYFSETQRNKGNFPGRFSGRQFSNSRSEMNVSTLELGDSALYLCASSLWDRSGYTFGSGTRLTVV.

At least ten counts were recorded for this clonotype. The chain carries TRBV20-1 and TRBJ1-4, with D hard to call. Germline V lookup: CDR1 DFQATT, CDR2 SNEGSKA (reference sequence). The ends were cut back, 1 base at V and 8 bases at J, with 5 bases in the middle. The CDR3 consists of 11 residues. The CDR3 bases are TGCAGTGCTAGAGTCGGGGAAAAACTGTTTTTT. This translates into CSARVGEKLFF.

As for this clonotype: This may come from a read error, since a much larger clone is one base off. The chain combines TRBV7-9 with TRBJ2-3; 8 bases line up with TRBD2. This CDR3 spans 14 amino acids. CDR1 is SEHNR, CDR2 FQNEAQ, per germline (reference sequence). J was trimmed by 4 bases and V by 5 bases; bases with no gene match: 5. Here the CDR3 reads CASSPSGSPDTQYF. The CDR3 nucleotides are TGTGCCAGCAGCCCGAGCGGGAGCCCAGATACGCAGTATTTT.

This clonotype has ten or more counts. This CDR3 is missing its conserved last phenylalanine or tryptophan, likely due to a read error. The chain couples TRBV6-5 to TRBJ2-4; D gene ambiguous. This CDR3 contains 13 residues. Germline CDR1 MNHEY, CDR2 SVGAGI. V was clipped by 7 bases and J by 7 bases, with 14 bases between them. The CDR3 sequence is CASTPSLGNIQYS. In DNA, the CDR3 is TGTGCCAGCACCCCCTCCTTGGGGAACATTCAGTACTCC.

This clonotype was detected many times. The chain links TRBV20-1 to TRBJ1-5, with D hard to call. The CDR3 length is 12 residues. Per germline, CDR1 DFQATT and CDR2 SNEGSKA (reference sequence). Trimming stripped 3 bases from V and 2 bases from J, with 5 bases between. CDR3 in amino acids: CSARQGNQPQHF. The CDR3 DNA follows: TGCAGTGCTAGGCAGGGCAATCAGCCCCAGCATTTT.

About this clonotype itself: At one of its ends the junction is not consistent with the germline gene, which may arise from a read error. V usage is TRBV6-2 or TRBV6-3 and J usage is TRBJ2-3; a possible D gene is TRBD2 (5 bases). This CDR3 is built from 11 residues. Germline CDR1 and CDR2: MNHEY and SVGEGT. The CDR3: CVSSYGDTHYF. The CDR3 DNA follows: TGTGTCAGCAGTTACGGGGATACGCATTATTTT.